This T cell receptor beta chain derives from a study of siplizumab effects on memory and regulatory T cells. Clones were read by immunoSEQ multiplex PCR, and TCRdb kept only the in-frame ones, dropping some. The sample lists 50,000 to 75,000 clones, just over 95% occurring once. CDR1 and CDR2 (germline): MNHNY, SVGAGI (reference sequence). Trimming removed 2 bases from V and 0 bases from J; junction bases left unmatched: 3. The CDR3 extends over 15 amino acids. This receptor was obtained from a human donor in good health. The chain has TRBV6-6 and TRBJ2-7; 8 nucleotides match TRBD2. The specimen sequenced was naive CD8+ T cells sorted from blood. CDR3 region: CASSYSGGSSYEQYF. CDR3 DNA sequence: TGTGCCAGCAGTTACAGCGGGGGCAGCTCCTACGAGCAGTACTTC.